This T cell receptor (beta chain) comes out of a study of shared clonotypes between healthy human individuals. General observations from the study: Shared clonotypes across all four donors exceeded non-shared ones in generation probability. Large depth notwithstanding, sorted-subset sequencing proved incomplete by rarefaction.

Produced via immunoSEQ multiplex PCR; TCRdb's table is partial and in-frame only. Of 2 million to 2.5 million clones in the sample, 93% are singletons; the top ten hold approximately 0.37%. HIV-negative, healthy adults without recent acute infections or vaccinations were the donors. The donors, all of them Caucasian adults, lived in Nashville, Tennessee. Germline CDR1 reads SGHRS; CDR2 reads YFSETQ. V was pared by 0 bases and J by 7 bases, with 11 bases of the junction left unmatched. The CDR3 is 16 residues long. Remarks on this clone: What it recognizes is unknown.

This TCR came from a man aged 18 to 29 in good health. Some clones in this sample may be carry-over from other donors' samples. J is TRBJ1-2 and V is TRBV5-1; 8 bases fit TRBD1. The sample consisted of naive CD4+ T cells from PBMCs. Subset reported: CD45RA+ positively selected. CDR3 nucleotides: TGCGCCAGCAGCTTGGATAGTTTCCAGGGGGCAGGTGGCTACACCTTC. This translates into CASSLDSFQGAGGYTF.